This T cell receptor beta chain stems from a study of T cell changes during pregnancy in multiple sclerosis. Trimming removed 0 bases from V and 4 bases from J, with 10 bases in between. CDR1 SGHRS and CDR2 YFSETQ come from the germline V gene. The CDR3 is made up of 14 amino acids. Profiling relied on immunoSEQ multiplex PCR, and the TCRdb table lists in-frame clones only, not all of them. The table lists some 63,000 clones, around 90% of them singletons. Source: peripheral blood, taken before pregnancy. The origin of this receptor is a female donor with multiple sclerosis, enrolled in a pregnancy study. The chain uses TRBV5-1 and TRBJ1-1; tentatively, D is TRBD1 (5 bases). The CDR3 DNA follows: TGCGCCAGCAGCTTGGCTGGCACAGGCACTGAAGCTTTCTTT. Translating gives CASSLAGTGTEAFF.